This T cell receptor beta chain comes out of a study of blood T cell repertoires in COVID-19. This CDR3 comprises 14 residues. Per germline, CDR1 MNHEY and CDR2 SVGAGI. J was trimmed by 8 bases and V by 7 bases; bases with no gene match: 8. TCRdb keeps only in-frame clones here, not all; method: immunoSEQ multiplex PCR. The table shows hundreds of thousands of clones, with roughly 85% occurring only once. The J gene is TRBJ1-4, the V gene TRBV6-5; 9 nucleotides line up with TRBD1. This TCR was recovered from a man aged 50-60 years with active or convalescent COVID-19. Sequencing was carried out using peripheral blood. CDR3 in amino acids: CASTLGQGSEKLFF. CDR3 nucleotides: TGTGCCAGCACCCTGGGACAGGGAAGCGAAAAACTGTTTTTT.